Here is one T cell receptor beta chain with its context. What it recognizes is unknown. Sequenced by immunoSEQ multiplex PCR; TCRdb stores in-frame clones only, minus some. The sample contains under 3,500 clones, about 29% of which appear only once. These data come from a study of T cells in localized non-small cell lung cancer. Study results and limitations: As only one tumor region underwent sequencing, heterogeneity remains possible. A median of 57 of the top 100 tumor clones appeared in adjacent lung, which was paired and uninvolved. A denser population of T cells in blood accompanied longer overall survival.

The sample in question was lung tumor tissue, obtained before any cancer treatment. This TCR was recovered from a woman aged 40 to 75 with stage I squamous cell lung carcinoma.

The CDR3 nucleotides are TGTGCCTGGAGTGTAGGGCTCTACAATGAGCAGTTCTTC. Translated, it gives CAWSVGLYNEQFF. The V call is TRBV30, the J call TRBJ2-1; D is ambiguous. This CDR3 has 13 amino acids. Trimming took 0 bases from V and 3 from J, leaving 6 bases between them. Per the germline V gene, CDR1 is GTSNPN and CDR2 is SVGIG (reference sequence).